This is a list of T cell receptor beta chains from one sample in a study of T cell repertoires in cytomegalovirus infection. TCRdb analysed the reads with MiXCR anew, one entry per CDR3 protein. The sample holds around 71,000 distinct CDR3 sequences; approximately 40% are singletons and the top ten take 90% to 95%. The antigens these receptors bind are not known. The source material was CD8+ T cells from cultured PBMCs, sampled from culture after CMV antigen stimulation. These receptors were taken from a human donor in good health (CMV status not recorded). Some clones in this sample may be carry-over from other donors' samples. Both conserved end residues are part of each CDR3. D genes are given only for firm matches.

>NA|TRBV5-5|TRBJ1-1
CASSLAGGLDTEAFF
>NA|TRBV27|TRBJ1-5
CASSPAYAFSNQPQHF
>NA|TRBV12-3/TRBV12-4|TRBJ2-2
CASSPRWGATVVGELFF
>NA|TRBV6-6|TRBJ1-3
CASSSTGAPGNTIYF
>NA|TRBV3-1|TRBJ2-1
CASSPFGGRHNEQFF
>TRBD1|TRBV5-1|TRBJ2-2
CASSFTGVVSTGELFF
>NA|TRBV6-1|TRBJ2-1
CASSEGRVQRNEQFF
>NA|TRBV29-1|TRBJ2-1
CSVEGYRKGLDNEQFF
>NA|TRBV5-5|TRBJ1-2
CASSSQGGPNYGYTF
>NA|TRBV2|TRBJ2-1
CASSEAGGFNEQFF
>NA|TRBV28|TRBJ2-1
CASSTGDTRINEQFF
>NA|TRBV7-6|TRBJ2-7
CASSPTPYEQYF
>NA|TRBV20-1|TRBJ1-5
CSARDHGGNQPQHF
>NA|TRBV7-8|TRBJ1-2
CASSRSWGDGYTF
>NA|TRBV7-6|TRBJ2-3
CASSPARDTQYF
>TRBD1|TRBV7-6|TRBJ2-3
CASSTRQGPTDTQYF
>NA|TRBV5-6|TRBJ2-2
CASSLAGVNTGELFF
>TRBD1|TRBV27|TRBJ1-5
CASSGGQGAYQPQHF
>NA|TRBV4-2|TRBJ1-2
CASSQEGQYYGYTF
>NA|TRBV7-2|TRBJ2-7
CASSLIQGPLAFYEQYF
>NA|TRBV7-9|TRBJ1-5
CASSLMTDQPQHF
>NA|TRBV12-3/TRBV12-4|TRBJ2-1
CASSFAGLNEQFF
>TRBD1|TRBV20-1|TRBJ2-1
CSASSGQGPYNEQFF
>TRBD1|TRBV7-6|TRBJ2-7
CASSLTSGTGRSYEQYF
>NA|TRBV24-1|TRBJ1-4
CATSDISFFNEKLFF
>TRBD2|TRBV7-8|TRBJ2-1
CASSSLAGGPDEQFF
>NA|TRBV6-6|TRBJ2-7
CASSTRTVPYEQYF
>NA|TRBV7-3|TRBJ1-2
CASSGSGGGGYTF
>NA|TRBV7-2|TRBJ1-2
CASSLIADSYGYTF
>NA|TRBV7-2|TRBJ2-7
CASSPDLGGWTYEQYF
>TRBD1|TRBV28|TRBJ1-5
CASSSSRITGVGNQPQHF
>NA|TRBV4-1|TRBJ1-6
CASSQTSTLNSPLHF
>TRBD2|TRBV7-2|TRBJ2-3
CASSFGLASTDTQYF
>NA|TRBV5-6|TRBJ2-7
CASSLVQENPYEQYF
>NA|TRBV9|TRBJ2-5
CASSVDGSRGETQYF
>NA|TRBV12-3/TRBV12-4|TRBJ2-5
CASSLRGGLYKEETQYF
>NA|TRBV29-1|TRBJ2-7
CSVVGQEGYEQYF
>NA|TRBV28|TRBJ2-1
CASSDLGQLGNNEQFF
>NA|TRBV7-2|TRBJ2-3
CASDHGRSTDTQYF
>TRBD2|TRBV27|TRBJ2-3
CASSPAGRADTQYF